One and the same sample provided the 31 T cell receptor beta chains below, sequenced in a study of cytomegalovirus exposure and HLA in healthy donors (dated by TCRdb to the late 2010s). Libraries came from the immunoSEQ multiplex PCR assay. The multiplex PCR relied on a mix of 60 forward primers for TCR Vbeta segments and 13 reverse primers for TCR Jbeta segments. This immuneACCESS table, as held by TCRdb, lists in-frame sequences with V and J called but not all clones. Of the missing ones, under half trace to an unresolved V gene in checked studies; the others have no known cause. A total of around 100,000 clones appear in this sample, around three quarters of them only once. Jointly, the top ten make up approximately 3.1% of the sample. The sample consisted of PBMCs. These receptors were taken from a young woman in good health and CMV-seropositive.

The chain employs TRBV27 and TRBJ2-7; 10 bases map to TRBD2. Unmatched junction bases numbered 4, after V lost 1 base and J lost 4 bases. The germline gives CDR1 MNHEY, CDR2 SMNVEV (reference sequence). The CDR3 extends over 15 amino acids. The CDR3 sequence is CASSLLAGGFYEQYF. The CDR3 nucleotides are TGTGCCAGCAGTTTATTAGCGGGAGGCTTTTACGAGCAGTACTTC.

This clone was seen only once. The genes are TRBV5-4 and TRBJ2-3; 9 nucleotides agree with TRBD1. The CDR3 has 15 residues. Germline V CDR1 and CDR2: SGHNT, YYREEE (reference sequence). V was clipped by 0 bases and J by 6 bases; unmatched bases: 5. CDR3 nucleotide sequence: TGTGCCAGCAGCTTGGCAAACAGGGGGCAGGATACGCAGTATTTT. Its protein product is CASSLANRGQDTQYF.

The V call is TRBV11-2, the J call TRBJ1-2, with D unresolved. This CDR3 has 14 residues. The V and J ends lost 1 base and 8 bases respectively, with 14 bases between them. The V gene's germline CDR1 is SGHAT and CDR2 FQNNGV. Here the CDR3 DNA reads TGTGCCAGCAGCTTAGTCGGGGTCACGGAGGGCTACACCTTC. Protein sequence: CASSLVGVTEGYTF.

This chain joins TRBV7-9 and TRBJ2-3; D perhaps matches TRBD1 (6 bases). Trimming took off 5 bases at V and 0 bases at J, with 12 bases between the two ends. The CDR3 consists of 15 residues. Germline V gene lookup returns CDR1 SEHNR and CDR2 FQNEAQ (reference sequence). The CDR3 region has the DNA TGTGCCAGCAGCCCATACAGGGCGAGCACAGATACGCAGTATTTT. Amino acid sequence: CASSPYRASTDTQYF.

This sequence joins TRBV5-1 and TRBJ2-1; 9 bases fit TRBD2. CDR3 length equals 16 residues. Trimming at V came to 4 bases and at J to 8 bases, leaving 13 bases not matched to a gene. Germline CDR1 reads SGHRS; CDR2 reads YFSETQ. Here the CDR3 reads CASSDLPSGNSDEQFF. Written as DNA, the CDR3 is TGCGCCAGCAGCGACCTCCCTAGCGGGAATAGCGATGAGCAGTTCTTC.

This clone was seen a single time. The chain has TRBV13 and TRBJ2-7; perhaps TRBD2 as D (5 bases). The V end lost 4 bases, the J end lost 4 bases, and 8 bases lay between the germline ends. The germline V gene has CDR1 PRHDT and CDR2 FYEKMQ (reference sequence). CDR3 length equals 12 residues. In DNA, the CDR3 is TGTGCCAGCAGCTCGACTAAGTACGAGCAGTACTTC. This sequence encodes CASSSTKYEQYF.

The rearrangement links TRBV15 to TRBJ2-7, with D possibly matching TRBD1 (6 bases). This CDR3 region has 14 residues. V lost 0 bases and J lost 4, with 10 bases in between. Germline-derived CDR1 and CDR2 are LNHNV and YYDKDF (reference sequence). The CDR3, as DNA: TGTGCCACCAGCAGAGATGTAGGGGGATACGAGCAGTACTTC. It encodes CATSRDVGGYEQYF. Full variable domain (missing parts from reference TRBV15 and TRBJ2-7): DAMVIQNPRYQVTQFGKPVTLSCSQTLNHNVMYWYQQKSSQAPKLLFHYYDKDFNNEADTPDNFQSRRPNTSFCFLDIRSPGLGDTAMYLCATSRDVGGYEQYFGPGTRLTVT.

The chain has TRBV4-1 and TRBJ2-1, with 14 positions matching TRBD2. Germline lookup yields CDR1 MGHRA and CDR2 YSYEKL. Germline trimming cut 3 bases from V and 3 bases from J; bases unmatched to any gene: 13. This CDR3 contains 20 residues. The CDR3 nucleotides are TGCGCCAGCAGCCACGGGACCGGGACTAGCGGGAGAAAGATCTACAATGAGCAGTTCTTC. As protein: CASSHGTGTSGRKIYNEQFF.

CDR3 coding DNA: TGTGCCAGCAGTCTCGGGAACACTGAAGCTTTCTTT. This gives the protein CASSLGNTEAFF. This chain uses TRBV27 with TRBJ1-1; D is ambiguous. CDR1 is MNHEY, CDR2 SMNVEV, per germline (reference sequence). The ends were cut back, 5 bases at V and 1 base at J, with 5 bases in the middle. There are 12 residues in the CDR3.

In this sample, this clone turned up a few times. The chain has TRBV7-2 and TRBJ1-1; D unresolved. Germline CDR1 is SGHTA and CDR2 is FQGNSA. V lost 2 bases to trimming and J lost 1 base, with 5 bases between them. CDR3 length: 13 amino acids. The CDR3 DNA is TGTGCCAGCAGCTTAAGGAGGAACACTGAAGCTTTCTTT. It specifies CASSLRRNTEAFF.

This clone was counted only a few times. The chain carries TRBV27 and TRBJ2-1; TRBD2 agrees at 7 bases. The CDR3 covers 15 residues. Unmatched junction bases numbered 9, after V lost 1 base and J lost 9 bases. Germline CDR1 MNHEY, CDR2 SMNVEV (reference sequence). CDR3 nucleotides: TGTGCCAGCAGTTTATTCGTGGGAGGGCCGGGTGAGCAGTTCTTC. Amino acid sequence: CASSLFVGGPGEQFF.

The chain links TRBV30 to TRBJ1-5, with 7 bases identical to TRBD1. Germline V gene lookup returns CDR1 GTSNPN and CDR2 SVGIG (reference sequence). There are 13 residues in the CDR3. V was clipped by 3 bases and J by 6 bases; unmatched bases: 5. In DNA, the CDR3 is TGTGCCTGGAGCCCTACAGGGGTTCAGCCCCAGCATTTT. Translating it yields CAWSPTGVQPQHF.

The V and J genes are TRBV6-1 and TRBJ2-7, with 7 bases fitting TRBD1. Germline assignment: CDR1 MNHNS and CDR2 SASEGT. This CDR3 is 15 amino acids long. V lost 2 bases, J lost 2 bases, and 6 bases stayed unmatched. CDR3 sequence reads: CASSEPGQVTYEQYF. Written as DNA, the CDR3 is TGTGCCAGCAGTGAACCAGGACAGGTTACCTACGAGCAGTACTTC.

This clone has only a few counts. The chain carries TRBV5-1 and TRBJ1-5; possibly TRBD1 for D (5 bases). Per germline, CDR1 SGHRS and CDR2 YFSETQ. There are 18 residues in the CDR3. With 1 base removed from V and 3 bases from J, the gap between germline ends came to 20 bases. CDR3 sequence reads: CASSLRGKTGGLNQPQHF. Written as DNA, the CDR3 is TGCGCCAGCAGCTTGCGCGGGAAGACTGGGGGTCTCAATCAGCCCCAGCATTTT.

The CDR3 region is CAWSSGQGGTGNTIYF. The CDR3 DNA sequence: TGTGCCTGGAGCTCAGGCCAGGGGGGAACTGGAAACACCATATATTTT. The V call is TRBV30, the J call TRBJ1-3; 7 bases line up with TRBD1. V gave up 3 bases and J gave up 2 bases; unmatched junction bases: 10. Germline-derived CDR1 and CDR2 are GTSNPN and SVGIG (reference sequence). CDR3 length: 16 amino acids.

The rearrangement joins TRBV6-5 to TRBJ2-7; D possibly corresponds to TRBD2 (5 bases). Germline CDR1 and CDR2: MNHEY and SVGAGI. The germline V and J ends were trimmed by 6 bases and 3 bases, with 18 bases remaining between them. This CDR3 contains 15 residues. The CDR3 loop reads CASSISGSQNYEQYF. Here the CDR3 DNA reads TGTGCCAGCAGCATTTCGGGATCACAGAACTACGAGCAGTACTTC.

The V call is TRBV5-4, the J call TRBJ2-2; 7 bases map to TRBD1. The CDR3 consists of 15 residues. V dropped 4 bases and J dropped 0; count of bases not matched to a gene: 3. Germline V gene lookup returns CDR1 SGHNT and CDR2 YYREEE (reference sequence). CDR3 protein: CASSPTGTNTGELFF. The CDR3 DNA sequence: TGTGCCAGCAGCCCGACAGGGACGAACACCGGGGAGCTGTTTTTT.

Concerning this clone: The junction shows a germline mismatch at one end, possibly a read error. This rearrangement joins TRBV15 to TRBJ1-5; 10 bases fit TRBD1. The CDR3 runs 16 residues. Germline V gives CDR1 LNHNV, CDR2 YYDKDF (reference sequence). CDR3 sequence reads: CATGRGGTGANQPQHF. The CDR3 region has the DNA TGTGCCACCGGCAGAGGCGGGACAGGGGCGAATCAGCCCCAGCATTTT.

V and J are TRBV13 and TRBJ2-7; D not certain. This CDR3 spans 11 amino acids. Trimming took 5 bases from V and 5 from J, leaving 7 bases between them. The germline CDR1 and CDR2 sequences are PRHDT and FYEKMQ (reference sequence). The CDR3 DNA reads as TGTGCCAGCAGCCAGAGGAACGAGCAGTACTTC. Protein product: CASSQRNEQYF.

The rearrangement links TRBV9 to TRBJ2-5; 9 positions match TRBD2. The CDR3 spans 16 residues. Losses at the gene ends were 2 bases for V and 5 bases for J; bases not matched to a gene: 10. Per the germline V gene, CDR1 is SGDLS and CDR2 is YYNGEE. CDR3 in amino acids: CASSVGVAGVGETQYF. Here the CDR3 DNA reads TGTGCCAGCAGCGTTGGGGTAGCGGGAGTAGGGGAGACCCAGTACTTC.

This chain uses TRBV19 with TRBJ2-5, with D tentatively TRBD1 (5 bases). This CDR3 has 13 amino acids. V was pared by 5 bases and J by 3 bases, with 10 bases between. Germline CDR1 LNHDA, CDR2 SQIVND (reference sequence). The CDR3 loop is CASSPRTKETQYF. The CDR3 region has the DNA TGTGCCAGTAGTCCCCGGACAAAAGAGACCCAGTACTTC.

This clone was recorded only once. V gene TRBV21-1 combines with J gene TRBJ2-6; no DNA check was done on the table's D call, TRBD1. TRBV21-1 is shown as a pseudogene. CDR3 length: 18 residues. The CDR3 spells CASFPTGENSCGANVLTF. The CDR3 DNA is TGTGCCAGCTTTCCGACAGGGGAAAACAGCTGTGGGGCCAACGTCCTGACTTTC.

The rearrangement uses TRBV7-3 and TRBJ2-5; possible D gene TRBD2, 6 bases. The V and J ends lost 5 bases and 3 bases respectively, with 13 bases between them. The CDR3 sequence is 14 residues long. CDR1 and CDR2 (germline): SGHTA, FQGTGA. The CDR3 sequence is CASSPLGGKETQYF. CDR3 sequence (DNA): TGTGCCAGCAGCCCTCTAGGAGGGAAAGAGACCCAGTACTTC.

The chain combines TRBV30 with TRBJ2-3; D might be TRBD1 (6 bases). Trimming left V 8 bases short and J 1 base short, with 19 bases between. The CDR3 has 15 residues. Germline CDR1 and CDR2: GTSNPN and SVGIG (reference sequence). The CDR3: CAVVVGAFGTDTQYF. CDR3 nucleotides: TGTGCCGTCGTTGTGGGGGCTTTCGGCACAGATACGCAGTATTTT.

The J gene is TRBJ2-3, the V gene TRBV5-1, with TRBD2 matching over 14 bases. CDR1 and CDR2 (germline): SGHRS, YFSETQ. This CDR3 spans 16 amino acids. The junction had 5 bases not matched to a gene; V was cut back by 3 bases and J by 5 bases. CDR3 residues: CASSSGTSGSRDTQYF. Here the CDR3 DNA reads TGCGCCAGCAGCTCCGGGACTAGCGGGAGCCGAGATACGCAGTATTTT. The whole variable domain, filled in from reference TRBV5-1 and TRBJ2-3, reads KAGVTQTPRYLIKTRGQQVTLSCSPISGHRSVSWYQQTPGQGLQFLFEYFSETQRNKGNFPGRFSGRQFSNSRSEMNVSTLELGDSALYLCASSSGTSGSRDTQYFGPGTRLTVL.

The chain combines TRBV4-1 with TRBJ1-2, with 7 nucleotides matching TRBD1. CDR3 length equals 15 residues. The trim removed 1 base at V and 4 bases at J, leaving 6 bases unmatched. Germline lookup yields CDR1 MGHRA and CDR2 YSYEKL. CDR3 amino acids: CASSQGGQEIYGYTF. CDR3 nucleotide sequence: TGCGCCAGCAGCCAAGGTGGACAGGAGATCTATGGCTACACCTTC.

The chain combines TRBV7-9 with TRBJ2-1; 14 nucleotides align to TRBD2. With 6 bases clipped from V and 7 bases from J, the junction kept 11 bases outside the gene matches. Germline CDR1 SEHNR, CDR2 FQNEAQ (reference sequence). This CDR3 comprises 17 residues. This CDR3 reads CASSPGLAGGEDNEQFF. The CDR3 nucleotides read TGTGCCAGCAGTCCTGGACTAGCGGGAGGAGAAGATAATGAGCAGTTCTTC. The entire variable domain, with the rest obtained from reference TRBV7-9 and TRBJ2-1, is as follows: DTGVSQNPRHKITKRGQNVTFRCDPISEHNRLYWYRQTLGQGPEFLTYFQNEAQLEKSRLLSDRFSAERPKGSFSTLEIQRTEQGDSAMYLCASSPGLAGGEDNEQFFGPGTRLTVL.

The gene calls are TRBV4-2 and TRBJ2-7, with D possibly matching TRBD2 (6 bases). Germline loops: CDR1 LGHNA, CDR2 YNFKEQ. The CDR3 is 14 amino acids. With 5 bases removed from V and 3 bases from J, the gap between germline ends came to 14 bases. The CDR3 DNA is TGTGCCAGCAGCTATGAGACTAGGGACTACGAGCAGTACTTC. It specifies CASSYETRDYEQYF.

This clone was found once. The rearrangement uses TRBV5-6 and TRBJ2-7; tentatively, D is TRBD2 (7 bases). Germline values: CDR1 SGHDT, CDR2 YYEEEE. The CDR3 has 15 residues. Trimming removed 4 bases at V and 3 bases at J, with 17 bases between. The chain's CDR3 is CASSRGGGGDYEQYF. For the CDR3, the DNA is TGTGCCAGCAGCCGTGGGGGCGGGGGAGACTACGAGCAGTACTTC.

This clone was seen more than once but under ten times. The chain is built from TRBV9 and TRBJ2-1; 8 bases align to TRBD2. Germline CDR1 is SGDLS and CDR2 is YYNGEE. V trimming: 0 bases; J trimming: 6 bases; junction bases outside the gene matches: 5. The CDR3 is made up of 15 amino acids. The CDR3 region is CASSVDISGVNEQFF. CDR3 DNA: TGTGCCAGCAGCGTAGATATTAGCGGGGTCAATGAGCAGTTCTTC.

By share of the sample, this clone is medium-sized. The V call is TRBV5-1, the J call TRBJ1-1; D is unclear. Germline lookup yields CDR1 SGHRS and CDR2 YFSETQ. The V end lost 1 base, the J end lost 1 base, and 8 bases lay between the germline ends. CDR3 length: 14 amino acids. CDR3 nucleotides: TGCGCCAGCAGCTTGAGTAGTCGGAACACTGAAGCTTTCTTT. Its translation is CASSLSSRNTEAFF.